This T cell receptor (beta chain) was recovered during a study of cytomegalovirus exposure and HLA in healthy donors. Study-level findings and limits: TCR sequences were mostly rare, though some public TCRs occurred in many donors. In vitro work confirmed that a few CMV-associated chains recognize CMV antigens. First-cohort TCR clusters tended to co-occur in the 130 or so validation repertoires, a later analysis found.

Note on this clone: Its antigen is currently unknown.

The validation cohort, a group of 130 or so subjects, included the donors and was separate from the roughly 720-subject first cohort. V lost 11 bases, J lost 6 bases, and 17 bases lay in between. Germline V gene data show CDR1 as MDHEN and CDR2 as SYDVKM. The CDR3 loop spans 13 amino acids. The repertoire was sequenced with immunoSEQ multiplex PCR; TCRdb's copy has only in-frame clones and lacks some. The sample lists over 200,000 clones, 88% occurring once. The TCR originated in a woman younger than 35 in good health and CMV-seronegative. The chain employs TRBV28 and TRBJ2-1, with D possibly matching TRBD2 (6 bases). Sequenced material: PBMCs. Here the CDR3 reads CAVGAVGGNEQFF. In DNA form, the CDR3 reads TGTGCCGTCGGGGCGGTGGGAGGCAATGAGCAGTTCTTC. Filled out from reference TRBV28 and TRBJ2-1, the complete variable domain reads DVKVTQSSRYLVKRTGEKVFLECVQDMDHENMFWYRQDPGLGLRLIYFSYDVKMKEKGDIPEGYSVSREKKERFSLILESASTNQTSMYLCAVGAVGGNEQFFGPGTRLTVL.